This T cell receptor (beta chain) was sequenced in a study of post-analysis software for immune sequencing data. Each TCR beta cDNA library carried unique molecular identifiers. There were about 0.95 to 11 million T cells, and about 540,000 cDNA molecules came from them. TCRdb reprocessed the PCR reads with MiXCR, giving one entry per CDR3 protein. The data show around 700,000 distinct CDR3 sequences, 59% seen once. This clonotype was detected only a few times. The receptor was derived from a girl aged 2 to 10 with multiple sclerosis. Material: blood.

The CDR3 DNA sequence: TGTGCCAGCAGGGGACCTCAGGGGGCGGAAGGGGCCAACGTCCTGACTTTC. As protein: CASRGPQGAEGANVLTF. The chain carries TRBV2 and TRBJ2-6; 8 positions match TRBD1. V lost 6 bases and J lost 4; bases outside the gene matches: 11. The CDR3 sequence is 17 residues long. CDR1 SNHLY and CDR2 FYNNEI come from the germline V gene.